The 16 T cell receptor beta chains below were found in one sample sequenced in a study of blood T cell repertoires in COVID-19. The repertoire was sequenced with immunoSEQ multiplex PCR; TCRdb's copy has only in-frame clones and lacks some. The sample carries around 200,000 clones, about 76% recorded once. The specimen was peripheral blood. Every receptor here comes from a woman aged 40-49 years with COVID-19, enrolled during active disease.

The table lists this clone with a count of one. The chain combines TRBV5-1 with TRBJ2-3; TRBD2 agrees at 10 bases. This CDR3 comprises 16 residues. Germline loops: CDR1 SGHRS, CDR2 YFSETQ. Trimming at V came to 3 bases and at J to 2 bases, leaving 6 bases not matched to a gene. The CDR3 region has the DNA TGCGCCAGCAGCTCCCTAGCGGGGGACCCCACAGATACGCAGTATTTT. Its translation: CASSSLAGDPTDTQYF.

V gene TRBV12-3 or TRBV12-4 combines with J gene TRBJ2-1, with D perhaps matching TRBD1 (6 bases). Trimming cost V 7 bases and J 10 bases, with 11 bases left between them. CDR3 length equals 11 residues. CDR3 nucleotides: TGTGCCAGCACCCAAGGGACAGAGCAGTTCTTC. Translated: CASTQGTEQFF.

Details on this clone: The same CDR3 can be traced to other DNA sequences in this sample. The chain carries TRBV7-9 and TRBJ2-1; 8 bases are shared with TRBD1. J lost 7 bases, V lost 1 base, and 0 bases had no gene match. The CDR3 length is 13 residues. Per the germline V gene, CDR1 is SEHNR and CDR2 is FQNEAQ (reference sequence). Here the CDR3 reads CASSLGQGNEQFF. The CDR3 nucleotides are TGTGCCAGCAGCTTAGGACAGGGGAATGAGCAGTTCTTC.

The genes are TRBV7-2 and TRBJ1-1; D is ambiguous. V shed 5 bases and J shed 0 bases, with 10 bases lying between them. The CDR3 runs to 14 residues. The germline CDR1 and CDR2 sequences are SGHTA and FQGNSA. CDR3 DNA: TGTGCCAGCAGCCCCCAGCGCGTGAACACTGAAGCTTTCTTT. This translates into CASSPQRVNTEAFF.

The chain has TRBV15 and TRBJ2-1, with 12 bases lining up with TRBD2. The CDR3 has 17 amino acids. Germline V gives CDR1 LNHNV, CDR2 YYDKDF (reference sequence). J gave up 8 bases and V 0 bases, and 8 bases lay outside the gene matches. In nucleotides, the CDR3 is TGTGCCACCAGCAGAGATAAGACTAGCGGGAGATTGGATGAGCAGTTCTTC. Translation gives CATSRDKTSGRLDEQFF.

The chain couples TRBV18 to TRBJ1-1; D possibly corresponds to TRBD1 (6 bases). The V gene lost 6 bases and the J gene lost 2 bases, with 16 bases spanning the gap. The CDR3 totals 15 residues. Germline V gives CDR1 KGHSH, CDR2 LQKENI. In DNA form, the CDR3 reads TGTGCCAGCTCCTACGAGGGGGGGCTAAACACTGAAGCTTTCTTT. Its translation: CASSYEGGLNTEAFF.

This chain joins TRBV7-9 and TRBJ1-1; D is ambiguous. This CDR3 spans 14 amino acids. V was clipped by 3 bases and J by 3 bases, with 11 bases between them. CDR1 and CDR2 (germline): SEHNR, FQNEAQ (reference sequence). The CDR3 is CASSFGGGDTEAFF. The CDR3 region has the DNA TGTGCCAGCAGCTTCGGCGGCGGGGACACTGAAGCTTTCTTT.

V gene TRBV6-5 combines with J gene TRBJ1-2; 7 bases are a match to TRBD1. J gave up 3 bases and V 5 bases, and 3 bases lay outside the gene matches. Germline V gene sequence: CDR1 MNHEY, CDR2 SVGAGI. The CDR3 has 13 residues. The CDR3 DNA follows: TGTGCCAGCAGTATGGGACAGTACTATGGCTACACCTTC. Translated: CASSMGQYYGYTF.

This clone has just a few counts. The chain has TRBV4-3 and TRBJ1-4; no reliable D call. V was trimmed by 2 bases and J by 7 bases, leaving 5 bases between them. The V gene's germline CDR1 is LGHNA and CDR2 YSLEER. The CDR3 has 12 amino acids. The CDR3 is CASSQRGEKLFF. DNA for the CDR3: TGCGCCAGCAGCCAACGGGGTGAAAAACTGTTTTTT.

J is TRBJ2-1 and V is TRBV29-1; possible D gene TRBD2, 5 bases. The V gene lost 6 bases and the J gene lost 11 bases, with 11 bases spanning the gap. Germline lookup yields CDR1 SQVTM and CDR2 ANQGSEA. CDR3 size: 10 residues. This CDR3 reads CSVKDGKQFF. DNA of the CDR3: TGCAGCGTCAAGGACGGGAAGCAGTTCTTC.

CDR3 bases: TGTGCCAGCAGAATTGGGGGGAGCGCACCCCTCCACTTT. Translation: CASRIGGSAPLHF. This rearrangement joins TRBV12-3 or TRBV12-4 to TRBJ1-6, with TRBD1 as a possible D gene (5 bases). The germline V and J ends were trimmed by 6 bases and 11 bases, with 14 bases remaining between them. CDR3 length: 13 residues.

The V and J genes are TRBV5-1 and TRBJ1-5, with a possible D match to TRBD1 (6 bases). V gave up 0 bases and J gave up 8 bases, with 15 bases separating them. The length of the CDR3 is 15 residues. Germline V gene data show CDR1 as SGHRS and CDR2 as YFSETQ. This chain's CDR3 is CASSLGTVGKEPQHF. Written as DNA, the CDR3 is TGCGCCAGCAGCTTGGGGACAGTGGGTAAAGAGCCCCAGCATTTT.

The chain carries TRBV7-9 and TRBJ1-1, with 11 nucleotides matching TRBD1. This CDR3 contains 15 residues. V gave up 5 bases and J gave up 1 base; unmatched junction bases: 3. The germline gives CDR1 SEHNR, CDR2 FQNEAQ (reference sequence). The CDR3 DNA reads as TGTGCCAGCAGCATCGGGACAGGGGGGAACACTGAAGCTTTCTTT. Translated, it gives CASSIGTGGNTEAFF.

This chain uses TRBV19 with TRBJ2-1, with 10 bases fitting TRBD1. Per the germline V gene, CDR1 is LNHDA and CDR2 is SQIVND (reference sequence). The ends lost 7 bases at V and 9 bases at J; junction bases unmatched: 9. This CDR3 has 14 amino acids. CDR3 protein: CASMPGTGVFEQFF. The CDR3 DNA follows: TGTGCCAGTATGCCCGGGACAGGGGTGTTTGAGCAGTTCTTC.

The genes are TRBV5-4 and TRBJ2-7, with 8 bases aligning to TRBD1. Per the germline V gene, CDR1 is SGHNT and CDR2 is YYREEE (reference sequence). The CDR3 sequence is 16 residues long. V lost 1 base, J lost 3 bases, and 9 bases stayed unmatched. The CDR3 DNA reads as TGTGCCAGCAGCTTGAGGTTTGGGACAGGTCGCTACGAGCAGTACTTC. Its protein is CASSLRFGTGRYEQYF.

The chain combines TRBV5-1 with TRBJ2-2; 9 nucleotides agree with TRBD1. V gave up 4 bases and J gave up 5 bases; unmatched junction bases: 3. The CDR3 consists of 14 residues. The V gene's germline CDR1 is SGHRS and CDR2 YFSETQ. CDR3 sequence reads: CASSPTGGTGELFF. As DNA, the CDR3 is TGCGCCAGCAGCCCGACAGGGGGGACCGGGGAGCTGTTTTTT.